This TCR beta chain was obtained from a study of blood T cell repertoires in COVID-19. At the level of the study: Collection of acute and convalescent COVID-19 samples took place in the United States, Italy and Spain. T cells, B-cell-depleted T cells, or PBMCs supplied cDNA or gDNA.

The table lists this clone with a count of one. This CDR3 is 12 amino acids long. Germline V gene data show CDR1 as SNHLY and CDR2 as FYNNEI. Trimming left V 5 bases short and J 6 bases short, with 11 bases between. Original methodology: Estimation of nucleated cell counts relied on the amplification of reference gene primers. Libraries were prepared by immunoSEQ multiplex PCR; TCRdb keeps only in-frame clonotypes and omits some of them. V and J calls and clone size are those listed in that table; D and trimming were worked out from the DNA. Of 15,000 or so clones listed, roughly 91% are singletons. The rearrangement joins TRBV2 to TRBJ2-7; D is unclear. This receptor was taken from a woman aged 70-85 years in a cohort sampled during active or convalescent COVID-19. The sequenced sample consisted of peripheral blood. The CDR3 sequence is CASSPLGGEQYF. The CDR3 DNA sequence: TGTGCCAGCAGTCCGCTAGGTGGCGAGCAGTACTTC. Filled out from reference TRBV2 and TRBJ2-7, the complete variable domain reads EPEVTQTPSHQVTQMGQEVILRCVPISNHLYFYWYRQILGQKVEFLVSFYNNEISEKSEIFDDQFSVERPDGSNFTLKIRSTKLEDSAMYFCASSPLGGEQYFGPGTRLTVT.